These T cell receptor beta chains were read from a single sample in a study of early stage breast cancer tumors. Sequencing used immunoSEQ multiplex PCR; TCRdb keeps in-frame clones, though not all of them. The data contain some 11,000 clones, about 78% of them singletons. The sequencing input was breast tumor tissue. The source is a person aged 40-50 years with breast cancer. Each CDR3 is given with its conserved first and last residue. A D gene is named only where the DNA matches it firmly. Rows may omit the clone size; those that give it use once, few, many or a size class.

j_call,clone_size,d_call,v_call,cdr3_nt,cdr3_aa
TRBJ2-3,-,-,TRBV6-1,TGTGCCAGCAGTGACCGCACGGGGTCCCAGGGGACGCAGTATTTT,CASSDRTGSQGTQYF
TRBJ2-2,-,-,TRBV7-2,TGTGCCAGCAGCTTTGACGCGGCGAACACCGGGGAGCTGTTTTTT,CASSFDAANTGELFF
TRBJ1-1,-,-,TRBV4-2,TGTGCCAGCAGCCAATCCCGGGGGGAAGCTTTCTTT,CASSQSRGEAFF
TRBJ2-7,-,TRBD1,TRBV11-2,TGTGCCAGCAGTTCGGACAGGGCGGGGGAGCAGTACTTC,CASSSDRAGEQYF
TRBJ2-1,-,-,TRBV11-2,TGTGCCAGCAGCTCGGCGGGACACCTCTCCTACAATGAGCAGTTCTTC,CASSSAGHLSYNEQFF
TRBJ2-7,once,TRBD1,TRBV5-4,TGTGCCAGCAGCTTAGACAGGGGCAGCTTGTACGAGCAGTACTTC,CASSLDRGSLYEQYF
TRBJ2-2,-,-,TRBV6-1,TGTGCCAGCAGCCCGGGGTGGAGCACCGGGGAGCTGTTTTTT,CASSPGWSTGELFF
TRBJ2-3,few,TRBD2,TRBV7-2,TGTGCCAGCAGCTTAGGACTAGCGGTTTTTAGCACAGATACGCAGTATTTT,CASSLGLAVFSTDTQYF
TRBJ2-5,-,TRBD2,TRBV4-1,TGCGCCAGCAGCCATAGCGGGACACCTCAAGAGACCCAGTACTTC,CASSHSGTPQETQYF
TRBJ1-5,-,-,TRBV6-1,TGTGCCAGCAGTGACCCCCGATCGGGAGGCAATCAGCCCCAGCATTTT,CASSDPRSGGNQPQHF
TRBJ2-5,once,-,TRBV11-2,TGTGCCAGCAGCTTAGGGGAGATCGACCAAGAGACCCAGTACTTC,CASSLGEIDQETQYF
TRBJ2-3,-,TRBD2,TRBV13,TGTGCCAGCAGCTTACCTGGGCTAGCGGGGGGCGGGGATACGCAGTATTTT,CASSLPGLAGGGDTQYF
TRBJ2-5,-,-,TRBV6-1,TGTGCCAGCAGTGTGTTCGGAGAGACCCAGTACTTC,CASSVFGETQYF
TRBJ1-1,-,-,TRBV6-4,TGTGCCAGCAGTGCAGGGCCCCTCACTCAAGCTTTCTTT,CASSAGPLTQAFF
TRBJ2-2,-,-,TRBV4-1,TGCGCCAGCAGCCAAGAAGTCGGGGTTCGTGCCGGGGAGCTGTTTTTT,CASSQEVGVRAGELFF
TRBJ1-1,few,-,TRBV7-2,TGTGCCAGCAGCTTAACGCCGACTGAAGCTTTCTTT,CASSLTPTEAFF
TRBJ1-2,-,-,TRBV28,TGTGCCAGCAGTTCAAAGGACCGCTTCTTC,CASSSKDRFF
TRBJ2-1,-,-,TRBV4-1,TGCGCCAGCAGCCCTCCGGGAAGCTCCTACAATGAGCAGTTCTTC,CASSPPGSSYNEQFF
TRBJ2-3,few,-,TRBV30,TGTGCCTGGAGTCGTGGCCACAACACAGATACGCAGTATTTT,CAWSRGHNTDTQYF
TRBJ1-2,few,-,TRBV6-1,TGTGCCAGCAGTGCAAGCGGCTATGGCTACACCTTC,CASSASGYGYTF
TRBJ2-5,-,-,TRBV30,TGTGCCTGGAGTCTAGCCTCTAGCGAACAAGAGACCCAGTACTTC,CAWSLASSEQETQYF
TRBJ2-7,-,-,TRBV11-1,TGTGCCAGCAGCTCGCAGGGACTTTCCTACGAGCAGTACTTC,CASSSQGLSYEQYF
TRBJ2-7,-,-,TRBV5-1,TGCGCCAGCAGCAACCGAGACAAGACAGCTGAGCAGTACTTC,CASSNRDKTAEQYF
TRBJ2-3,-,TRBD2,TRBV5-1,TGCGCCTCATGGAATATAGCGGGAGGCGGGACCACAGATACGCAGTATTTT,CASWNIAGGGTTDTQYF
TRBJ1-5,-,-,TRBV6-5,TGTGCCAGCCAGGAGACGGGAGACTTTTATCAGCCCCAGCATTTT,CASQETGDFYQPQHF